The present T cell receptor (beta chain) was sequenced within a study of T cell changes during pregnancy in multiple sclerosis. Repertoires were generated with immunoSEQ multiplex PCR, while TCRdb's copy carries only in-frame clones and drops some. The data contain about 87,000 clones, about 94% of them singletons. This clone was detected only once. V shed 6 bases and J shed 4 bases, with 15 bases lying between them. There are 14 residues in the CDR3. Germline CDR1 reads MNHEY; CDR2 reads SMNVEV (reference sequence). The sequenced sample was peripheral blood, obtained in the third trimester of pregnancy. The chain has TRBV27 and TRBJ1-2; D possibly corresponds to TRBD1 (6 bases). The receptor was derived from a female donor in good health, enrolled as a control in a pregnancy study. CDR3 in DNA: TGTGCCAGCAGCACTGCCCCCAGGGGCTATGGCTACACCTTC. Its protein product is CASSTAPRGYGYTF.